One and the same sample provided the 6 T cell receptor beta chains below, sequenced in a study of blood T cell repertoires in COVID-19. Here immunoSEQ multiplex PCR was the method, and the copy in TCRdb shows in-frame clones only, minus some. The sample has fewer than 300,000 clones, about 91% seen once. The sample was peripheral blood. The receptors stem from a person under 35 with COVID-19, enrolled during active disease.

The chain combines TRBV29-1 with TRBJ2-1; 9 nucleotides line up with TRBD2. CDR1 is SQVTM, CDR2 ANQGSEA, per germline. Trimming took 0 bases from V and 1 from J; bases not matched to a gene: 16. The CDR3 contains 20 residues. The chain's CDR3 is CSVEDGAWREGSGSYNEQFF. CDR3 DNA sequence: TGCAGCGTTGAAGATGGGGCGTGGCGGGAGGGCAGCGGGTCCTACAATGAGCAGTTCTTC.

The rearrangement joins TRBV9 to TRBJ2-1, with 8 bases lining up with TRBD2. There are 17 residues in the CDR3. Germline lookup yields CDR1 SGDLS and CDR2 YYNGEE. The ends lost 1 base at V and 10 bases at J; junction bases unmatched: 16. CDR3 bases: TGTGCCAGCAGCGTACCCTCCCCCTCGGGAGGGCCGTTGGAGCAGTTCTTC. Translating gives CASSVPSPSGGPLEQFF. The full variable domain, its missing parts supplied by reference TRBV9 and TRBJ2-1, is DSGVTQTPKHLITATGQRVTLRCSPRSGDLSVYWYQQSLDQGLQFLIQYYNGEERAKGNILERFSAQQFPDLHSELNLSSLELGDSALYFCASSVPSPSGGPLEQFFGPGTRLTVL.

The chain recombines TRBV9 with TRBJ1-2, with D possibly matching TRBD1 (5 bases). This CDR3 is 13 amino acids long. V dropped 3 bases and J dropped 5 bases, with 11 bases sitting between them. The germline V gene encodes CDR1 SGDLS and CDR2 YYNGEE. Here the CDR3 reads CASSGAGLYGYTF. The CDR3 DNA sequence: TGTGCCAGCAGCGGGGCAGGGTTGTATGGCTACACCTTC.

V usage is TRBV29-1 and J usage is TRBJ2-7, with 8 bases aligning to TRBD2. This CDR3 spans 14 amino acids. V shed 6 bases and J 2 bases; nucleotides not matched to a gene: 9. The germline V gene has CDR1 SQVTM and CDR2 ANQGSEA. The CDR3 protein is CSVVSGSWTYEQYF. The DNA of the CDR3 is TGCAGCGTGGTGAGCGGGAGTTGGACCTACGAGCAGTACTTC.

This chain links TRBV5-1 with TRBJ2-3; D is perhaps TRBD1 (6 bases). This CDR3 is built from 14 residues. Germline CDR1 is SGHRS and CDR2 is YFSETQ. The germline V and J ends were trimmed by 3 bases and 2 bases, with 10 bases remaining between them. The CDR3, as DNA: TGCGCCAGCAGCTGGGGGACACTCACAGATACGCAGTATTTT. Its translation: CASSWGTLTDTQYF. Using reference TRBV5-1 and TRBJ2-3 for the parts outside the CDR3, the full variable domain is KAGVTQTPRYLIKTRGQQVTLSCSPISGHRSVSWYQQTPGQGLQFLFEYFSETQRNKGNFPGRFSGRQFSNSRSEMNVSTLELGDSALYLCASSWGTLTDTQYFGPGTRLTVL.

This chain connects TRBV3-1 (or the pseudogene TRBV3-2) to TRBJ2-7; 13 bases match TRBD2. The CDR3 covers 19 residues. Germline CDR1 reads LGHDT; CDR2 reads YNNKEL (reference sequence). With V trimmed by 2 bases and J by 4 bases, 14 bases remained unmatched. CDR3: CASSQSSTSGRALGYEQYF. CDR3 sequence (DNA): TGTGCCAGCAGCCAATCTAGTACTAGCGGGAGGGCCCTCGGATACGAGCAGTACTTC.